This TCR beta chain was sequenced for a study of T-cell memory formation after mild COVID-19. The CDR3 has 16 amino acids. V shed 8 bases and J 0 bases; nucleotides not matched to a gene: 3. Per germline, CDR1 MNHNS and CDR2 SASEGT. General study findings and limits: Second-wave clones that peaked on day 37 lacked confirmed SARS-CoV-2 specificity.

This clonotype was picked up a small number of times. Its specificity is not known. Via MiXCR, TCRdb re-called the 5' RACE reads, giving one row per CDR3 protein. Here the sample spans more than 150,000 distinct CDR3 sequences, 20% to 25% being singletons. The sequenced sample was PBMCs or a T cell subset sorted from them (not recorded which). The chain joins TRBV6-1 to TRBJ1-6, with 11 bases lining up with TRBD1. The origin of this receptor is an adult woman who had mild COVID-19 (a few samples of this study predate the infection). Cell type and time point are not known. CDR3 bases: TGTGCCAGCGCGGGACAGGGGGACTCCTATAATTCACCCCTCCACTTT. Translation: CASAGQGDSYNSPLHF.